This TCR beta chain is drawn from a study of OX40 agonist ivuxolimab in advanced cancers. This clone has just a few counts. This table comes from immunoSEQ multiplex PCR, and its TCRdb copy is limited to in-frame clones, with some not included. The sample includes 11,000 to 15,000 clones, about 89% of them seen just once. This receptor was identified in an adult with an advanced solid tumor such as melanoma, head and neck, liver or kidney cancer. Sequencing used CD4+ or CD8+ T cells sorted from blood, obtained in a trial of the OX40 agonist ivuxolimab.

CDR3 sequence reads: CASSETTGVNTEAFF. The CDR3 bases are TGTGCCAGTAGTGAGACCACGGGTGTGAACACTGAAGCTTTCTTT. The chain links TRBV19 to TRBJ1-1; D is ambiguous. Germline V gene data show CDR1 as LNHDA and CDR2 as SQIVND (reference sequence). The CDR3 covers 15 residues. Trimming removed 5 bases at V and 0 bases at J, with 13 bases between. The full variable domain, with the rest looked up from reference TRBV19 and TRBJ1-1, is DGGITQSPKYLFRKEGQNVTLSCEQNLNHDAMYWYRQDPGQGLRLIYYSQIVNDFQKGDIAEGYSVSREKKESFPLTVTSAQKNPTAFYLCASSETTGVNTEAFFGQGTRLTVV.